Listed here are 29 T cell receptor beta chains from one sample, sequenced in a study of CD8 T cells in Susac syndrome. RNA was extracted with the RNeasy kit, and a quantity of roughly 0.5 to 1 ug was reverse transcribed using random hexamers. TCRdb reprocessed the immunoSEQ multiplex PCR reads via MiXCR and lists one record per CDR3 protein. This table holds approximately 210,000 distinct CDR3 sequences, about 94% found once. The sequenced sample was CD4+ T cells from PBMCs. Receptors were obtained from a human donor with Susac syndrome.

This clonotype was seen just once. The chain joins TRBV5-4 to TRBJ2-2; 10 positions match TRBD2. The germline V gene encodes CDR1 SGHNT and CDR2 YYREEE (reference sequence). V gave up 5 bases and J gave up 3 bases; unmatched junction bases: 7. The CDR3 has 16 amino acids. The CDR3 reads CASRMISGGYTGELFF. DNA of the CDR3: TGTGCCAGCAGGATGATTAGCGGGGGGTACACCGGGGAGCTGTTTTTT.

This clonotype was detected once. This chain joins TRBV5-4 and TRBJ2-5; 11 nucleotides align to TRBD1. Looked up from germline, CDR1 is SGHNT and CDR2 is YYREEE (reference sequence). The CDR3 is made up of 14 amino acids. The J segment lost 3 bases and the V segment lost 3 bases, leaving 1 base of the junction unmatched. This CDR3 is CASSWDRGEETQYF. DNA for the CDR3: TGTGCCAGCAGCTGGGACAGGGGGGAAGAGACCCAGTACTTC.

The gene calls are TRBV24-1 and TRBJ1-2, with D hard to call. Trimming stripped 0 bases from V and 5 bases from J, with 12 bases between. The germline V gene has CDR1 KGHDR and CDR2 SFDVKD. The CDR3 is 15 amino acids. The CDR3 nucleotides read TGTGCCACCAGTGATTTGGCGGCGGGCTTTTATGGCTACACCTTC. It yields the protein CATSDLAAGFYGYTF.

This chain uses TRBV30 with TRBJ1-1, with 8 bases matching TRBD1. The junction had 10 bases not matched to a gene; V was cut back by 5 bases and J by 8 bases. This CDR3 has 13 residues. Germline V lookup: CDR1 GTSNPN, CDR2 SVGIG (reference sequence). Here the CDR3 DNA reads TGTGCCTGGGGAGGACGACGGGACAGGGAAGCTTTCTTT. Residues: CAWGGRRDREAFF.

The sample holds a few counts of this clonotype. The V and J genes are TRBV5-1 and TRBJ2-1, with unresolved D. CDR3 length equals 13 residues. Germline CDR1 is SGHRS and CDR2 is YFSETQ. Trimming pared 0 bases from V and 5 bases from J, leaving 6 bases between. CDR3 amino acids: CASSLGRDNEQFF. Written as DNA, the CDR3 is TGCGCCAGCAGCTTGGGTAGGGACAATGAGCAGTTCTTC.

This chain joins TRBV3-1 and TRBJ2-7, with D perhaps matching TRBD2 (6 bases). The CDR3 contains 14 residues. V was trimmed by 4 bases and J by 3 bases, leaving 13 bases between them. CDR1 LGHDT and CDR2 YNNKEL come from the germline V gene (reference sequence). Written as DNA, the CDR3 is TGTGCCAGCAGCCGGCGGGACGGAAGCTACGAGCAGTACTTC. The encoded protein is CASSRRDGSYEQYF.

The CDR3 loop is CASRGDRGDNSPLHF. DNA for the CDR3: TGTGCCAGCAGAGGGGACAGGGGGGATAATTCACCCCTCCACTTT. The chain uses TRBV2 and TRBJ1-6, with 11 bases matching TRBD1. CDR3 size: 15 residues. Per the germline V gene, CDR1 is SNHLY and CDR2 is FYNNEI. The J segment lost 5 bases and the V segment lost 6 bases, leaving 3 bases of the junction unmatched.

The J gene is TRBJ1-2, the V gene TRBV24-1, with 7 bases identical to TRBD1. This CDR3 has 14 amino acids. Per the germline V gene, CDR1 is KGHDR and CDR2 is SFDVKD. With V trimmed by 3 bases and J by 4 bases, 4 bases remained unmatched. CDR3 loop: CATSDTGVFYGYTF. CDR3 nucleotide sequence: TGTGCCACCAGTGATACAGGGGTTTTCTATGGCTACACCTTC.

The V gene is TRBV11-2, the J gene TRBJ2-3; 12 positions agree with TRBD1. CDR1 is SGHAT, CDR2 FQNNGV, per germline. After removal of 5 bases from V and 5 bases from J, the junction contained 8 bases not matched to a gene. The CDR3 consists of 16 residues. The CDR3 region is CASSQAGTGGVDTQYF. The CDR3, as DNA: TGTGCCAGCAGCCAGGCCGGGACAGGGGGCGTAGATACGCAGTATTTT.

The chain combines TRBV19 with TRBJ1-3; D is uncertain. V dropped 3 bases and J dropped 8 bases, with 5 bases sitting between them. CDR1 is LNHDA, CDR2 SQIVND, per germline (reference sequence). The CDR3 totals 11 residues. The CDR3 reads CASSIGHTIYF. The CDR3 nucleotides read TGTGCCAGTAGTATTGGCCACACCATATATTTT.

The V gene is TRBV27, the J gene TRBJ2-2, with D maybe TRBD2 (5 bases). CDR1 MNHEY and CDR2 SMNVEV come from the germline V gene (reference sequence). V lost 8 bases and J 3 bases, leaving 16 bases between the germline ends. CDR3 size: 15 residues. The CDR3 sequence: CASPPRGNDTGELFF. CDR3 nucleotide sequence: TGTGCCAGCCCCCCCCGGGGTAATGACACCGGGGAGCTGTTTTTT.

This chain connects TRBV21-1 to TRBJ2-7; TRBD1, the table's D call, was not compared with the DNA. TRBV21-1 is flagged as a pseudogene. There are 15 residues in the CDR3. The CDR3 protein is CASSNRGGRLDEQYF. The CDR3 nucleotides read TGTGCCAGCAGCAATAGAGGGGGCAGATTGGACGAGCAGTACTTC.

The chain is built from TRBV7-2 and TRBJ1-1; no reliable D call. CDR3 size: 9 residues. V was shortened by 5 bases and J by 7 bases, with 2 bases between the two germline ends. Germline V gives CDR1 SGHTA, CDR2 FQGNSA. The CDR3 DNA reads as TGTGCCAGCAGCCTTGAAGCTTTCTTT. Translating gives CASSLEAFF.

The chain uses TRBV7-9 and TRBJ2-3, with TRBD2 matching 8 bases. Germline-derived CDR1 and CDR2 are SEHNR and FQNEAQ (reference sequence). This CDR3 contains 17 residues. Trimming cost V 3 bases and J 0 bases; bases outside gene matches: 8. In nucleotides, the CDR3 is TGTGCCAGCAGCTTCCCCGCGGGGGGCTCTAGCACAGATACGCAGTATTTT. It translates to CASSFPAGGSSTDTQYF.

The J gene is TRBJ1-6, the V gene TRBV29-1, with D unclear. The CDR3 has 13 amino acids. V dropped 5 bases and J dropped 2 bases, with 7 bases sitting between them. CDR1 is SQVTM, CDR2 ANQGSEA, per germline. The CDR3 sequence: CSVLQAYNSPLHF. The CDR3 coding sequence is TGCAGCGTTCTGCAAGCCTATAATTCACCCCTCCACTTT.

The chain links TRBV27 to TRBJ2-7; 7 nucleotides align to TRBD2. The CDR3 contains 16 residues. Germline CDR1 and CDR2: MNHEY and SMNVEV (reference sequence). V lost 5 bases, J lost 6 bases, and 16 bases stayed unmatched. CDR3 DNA: TGTGCCAGCAGTCCCTGGGGGGGTTCCCGGGCGGGCGAGCAGTACTTC. It yields the protein CASSPWGGSRAGEQYF.

The V call is TRBV30, the J call TRBJ2-7, with D possibly being TRBD1 (5 bases). This CDR3 has 11 residues. Germline V CDR1 and CDR2: GTSNPN, SVGIG (reference sequence). Trimming cost V 2 bases and J 4 bases, with 6 bases left between them. The CDR3 DNA reads TGTGCCTGGAGTAGACAGTACGAGCAGTACTTC. This encodes CAWSRQYEQYF.

The V call is TRBV20-1, the J call TRBJ1-5; unclear D gene. The CDR3 length is 16 residues. CDR1 is DFQATT, CDR2 SNEGSKA, per germline (reference sequence). The V gene lost 5 bases and the J gene lost 9 bases, with 26 bases spanning the gap. The CDR3 nucleotides are TGCAGTGCTCCCCATCCTTCTTTAGTAGAGAGCTTGCCCCAGCATTTT. Protein sequence: CSAPHPSLVESLPQHF.

The chain combines TRBV20-1 with TRBJ1-4; D not certain. Germline values: CDR1 DFQATT, CDR2 SNEGSKA (reference sequence). The CDR3 consists of 13 residues. Deletions cut 3 bases from V and 5 bases from J, with 10 bases between. The CDR3 DNA is TGCAGTGCTAGCGGCACGAGGAATGAAAAACTGTTTTTT. Translation: CSASGTRNEKLFF.

J is TRBJ2-1 and V is TRBV20-1, with D unclear. This CDR3 contains 13 residues. Per germline, CDR1 DFQATT and CDR2 SNEGSKA (reference sequence). The CDR3 DNA reads as TGCAGCTCCCCCAGCAGGACCGGGCATGAGCAGTTCTTC. It specifies CSSPSRTGHEQFF.

The J gene is TRBJ2-7, the V gene TRBV6-6; 8 nucleotides line up with TRBD1. This CDR3 is built from 14 residues. The V gene end was trimmed by 4 bases and the J gene end by 4 bases; junction bases not matched to a gene: 6. Germline V lookup: CDR1 MNHNY, CDR2 SVGAGI (reference sequence). The CDR3 DNA is TGTGCCAGCAGTTCCGGACAGGGCGGGTACGAGCAGTACTTC. This gives the protein CASSSGQGGYEQYF.

This sequence joins TRBV19 and TRBJ2-7; D call uncertain. The CDR3 loop spans 13 amino acids. Germline-derived CDR1 and CDR2 are LNHDA and SQIVND (reference sequence). V lost 3 bases and J 3 bases, leaving 9 bases between the germline ends. CDR3 nucleotide sequence: TGTGCCAGTAGTATTAACGAGCTCTACGAGCAGTACTTC. This gives the protein CASSINELYEQYF.

The chain is built from TRBV20-1 and TRBJ1-1; D uncertain. Per the germline V gene, CDR1 is DFQATT and CDR2 is SNEGSKA (reference sequence). The V end was cut by 6 bases, the J end by 6 bases, with 14 bases between. CDR3 length: 12 residues. In DNA form, the CDR3 reads TGCAGTGCGTTGGGCACTCATCCTGAAGCTTTCTTT. Translation gives CSALGTHPEAFF.

The rearrangement joins TRBV7-9 to TRBJ1-2; a weak D match, TRBD1 (6 bases). The CDR3 spans 13 residues. The V gene's germline CDR1 is SEHNR and CDR2 FQNEAQ (reference sequence). V was trimmed by 5 bases and J by 2 bases, leaving 9 bases between them. Written as DNA, the CDR3 is TGTGCCAGCAGCGCGACAGGAAACTATGGCTACACCTTC. Amino acids: CASSATGNYGYTF.

V usage is TRBV29-1 and J usage is TRBJ1-5; D gene uncertain. Germline loops: CDR1 SQVTM, CDR2 ANQGSEA. CDR3 length: 13 residues. V was pared by 4 bases and J by 5 bases, with 12 bases between. CDR3 in amino acids: CSVVGGGDQPQHF. In nucleotides, the CDR3 is TGCAGCGTTGTCGGCGGTGGCGATCAGCCCCAGCATTTT.

The genes are TRBV15 and TRBJ2-3; D is perhaps TRBD1 (6 bases). This CDR3 is built from 15 residues. Trimming removed 0 bases from V and 6 bases from J, with 13 bases in between. The germline V gene has CDR1 LNHNV and CDR2 YYDKDF (reference sequence). Written as DNA, the CDR3 is TGTGCCACCAGCAGAGATCTACAGGGCGGCGATACGCAGTATTTT. This encodes CATSRDLQGGDTQYF.

The chain recombines TRBV5-1 with TRBJ2-3, with D hard to call. This CDR3 contains 15 residues. In germline, CDR1 is SGHRS, CDR2 YFSETQ. The V end lost 4 bases, the J end lost 1 base, and 13 bases lay between the germline ends. The CDR3 DNA reads as TGCGCCAGCAGCCAGGAATCCTTAGGCACAGATACGCAGTATTTT. This encodes CASSQESLGTDTQYF.

The rearrangement uses TRBV18 and TRBJ1-2; possibly TRBD1 for D (6 bases). Germline CDR1 reads KGHSH; CDR2 reads LQKENI. This CDR3 contains 15 residues. Trimming left V 2 bases short and J 3 bases short, with 13 bases between. The CDR3 loop is CASSPDRGTDYGYTF. The CDR3 DNA is TGTGCCAGCTCACCAGATAGGGGGACGGACTATGGCTACACCTTC.

The J gene is TRBJ2-3, the V gene TRBV6-1, with D possibly being TRBD1 or TRBD2 (6 bases each). The CDR3 totals 15 residues. Germline V gene sequence: CDR1 MNHNS, CDR2 SASEGT. Deletions cut 3 bases from V and 4 bases from J, with 14 bases between. The CDR3 spells CASSESRGRADTQYF. The CDR3 DNA sequence: TGTGCCAGCAGTGAGTCCCGGGGGCGCGCAGATACGCAGTATTTT.